Reported below is one TCR beta chain. Antigen unknown. This specimen comes from a study of monozygotic twins with cystic fibrosis. Study-wide results and limits: No link emerged between shared CDR3 counts and age, concordance or severity. Unrelated CF individuals shared fewer identical clonotypes than monozygotic CF twins.

Only in-frame clones appear in the TCRdb table, and some are missing; sequencing was by immunoSEQ multiplex PCR. The sample includes 35,000 or so clones, 84% of them seen just once. Input material: blood. The sequence derives from a girl aged 2-9 years with cystic fibrosis.

CDR3 in amino acids: CASSFGSSTDTQYF. The CDR3 nucleotides are TGTGCCAGCAGTTTCGGTTCTTCCACAGATACGCAGTATTTT. The V and J genes are TRBV27 and TRBJ2-3, with D unclear. V was clipped by 3 bases and J by 2 bases, with 9 bases between them. Per the germline V gene, CDR1 is MNHEY and CDR2 is SMNVEV (reference sequence). CDR3 length: 14 residues.